A selection of T cell receptor beta chains follows, all from one sample in a study of blood T cells in healthy people across ages. TCRdb used MiXCR to reprocess the 5' RACE reads, holding one entry per CDR3 protein. The sample carries over 1,200,000 distinct CDR3 sequences, 59% recorded once. Sequenced input: blood. The receptors come from a young man in good health. CDR3s include the opening cysteine and the closing phenylalanine or tryptophan. Each record gives: J gene, clone size, D gene, V gene, CDR3 DNA, CDR3 protein. D genes are given only for firm matches. Rows may omit the clone size; those that give it use once, few, many or a size class.

TRBJ2-5 . TRBD1 TRBV24-1 TGTGCCACCAGTGATTTGCGACGGGACAGGGGAGAGACCCAGTACTTC CATSDLRRDRGETQYF
TRBJ2-1 . . TRBV7-9 TGTGCTAGCAACACAGGGACTGAGCAGTTCTTC CASNTGTEQFF
TRBJ1-2 once . TRBV6-1 TGTGCCAGCAGTGACGGGAGCAGACCTAACTATGGCTACACCTTC CASSDGSRPNYGYTF
TRBJ2-7 . . TRBV15 TGTGCCACCAGCAGAGAAAATGTCGACACCCGCTACGAGCAGTACTTC CATSRENVDTRYEQYF
TRBJ1-2 . TRBD1 TRBV20-1 TGCAGTGCTAGAACTGCCGGGACAGCAAACTATGGCTACACCTTC CSARTAGTANYGYTF
TRBJ2-7 . TRBD1 TRBV7-2 TGTGCCAGCAGCTTGTTGCGAGACAGGGGAAACGAGCAGTACTTC CASSLLRDRGNEQYF
TRBJ2-7 . . TRBV5-1 TGCGCCAGCAGCGCCCAGGGCTGGTACGAGCAGTACTTC CASSAQGWYEQYF
TRBJ2-3 . . TRBV3-1 TGTGCCAGCAGCCAAGATCTGAGGGCTTTGGATACGCAGTATTTT CASSQDLRALDTQYF
TRBJ2-1 once . TRBV6-5 TGTGCCAGCAGTTACTCGACGCAGGTGACAACCAATGAGCAGTTCTTC CASSYSTQVTTNEQFF
TRBJ2-1 . . TRBV18 TGTGCCAGCTCATTGACCCTATGGCTAAATGAGCAGTTCTTC CASSLTLWLNEQFF
TRBJ2-3 . . TRBV10-2 TGCGCCAGCAGTGAGGACAAGGGCGAGGAGACAGATACGCAGTATTTT CASSEDKGEETDTQYF
TRBJ2-7 . TRBD1 TRBV5-1 TGCGCCAGCAGCTTCGCCGGGACAGGGATCTACGAGCAGTACTTC CASSFAGTGIYEQYF
TRBJ1-2 once . TRBV29-1 TGCAGCGTTGAAGGCAGCCCCTATGGCTACACCTTC CSVEGSPYGYTF
TRBJ1-4 . . TRBV20-1 TGCAGTGCTAGAGATCCAGGGAATGAAGAAAAACTGTTTTTT CSARDPGNEEKLFF
TRBJ2-3 . TRBD1 TRBV10-3 TGTGCCATCGCTTCCCCGGAGGGGGACAGGGCATCAGATACGCAGTATTTT CAIASPEGDRASDTQYF
TRBJ2-7 . . TRBV10-2 TGCGCCAGCGGAGAGGAGTTGGGACCGAACTACGAGCAGTACTTC CASGEELGPNYEQYF
TRBJ2-3 . . TRBV10-3 TGTGCCATCAGTACCTTCCGCGGAGGCACAGATACGCAGTATTTT CAISTFRGGTDTQYF
TRBJ1-5 . . TRBV6-6 TGTGCCAGCAGTTACGGGGTGGCGGGGGCGGACAATCAGCCCCAGCATTTT CASSYGVAGADNQPQHF
TRBJ2-3 . TRBD2 TRBV27 TGTGCCAGCAGAGCCGGGACTAGCGGCATCACAGATACGCAGTATTTT CASRAGTSGITDTQYF
TRBJ1-2 . TRBD1 TRBV5-1 TGCGCCAGCAGCCGGGAGGGACAGGGTAGCTATGGCTACACCTTC CASSREGQGSYGYTF
TRBJ1-2 . . TRBV3-1 TGTGCCAGCAGCCAGGGACTTCGGGATACACATGGCTACACCTTC CASSQGLRDTHGYTF
TRBJ1-2 . TRBD1 TRBV3-1 TGTGCCAGCAGCCAGTTGACAGGGTCAAGTTTGGGGTGCTACACCTTC CASSQLTGSSLGCYTF
TRBJ2-4 . TRBD1 TRBV20-1 TGCAGTGCTAGTGGGACAGGGGGGAACATTCAGTACTTC CSASGTGGNIQYF
TRBJ1-3 . TRBD1 TRBV10-3 TGTGCCATCACTGTTGGACAGGACGGAAACACCATATATTTT CAITVGQDGNTIYF
TRBJ2-1 . TRBD1 TRBV6-2/TRBV6-3 TGTGCCAGCACCACTCCCCGGGACAGGGAGTACAATGAGCAGTTCTTC CASTTPRDREYNEQFF
TRBJ2-7 few . TRBV6-1 TGTGCCAGCAAGGGGGTCGGTTACTACTACGAGCAGTACTTC CASKGVGYYYEQYF